This paragraph reports one T cell receptor beta chain. Cohort allocation depended upon clinical history that participants reported. Each recovered donor of Cohort 3 presented with two negative PCRs, clearance, or symptom resolution. CDR1 and CDR2 (germline): MNHEY, SVGAGI. The CDR3 is made up of 16 amino acids. V was trimmed by 0 bases and J by 0 bases, leaving 9 bases between them. The record originates from a study of blood T cell repertoires in COVID-19. The overall study: The origin of the acute and convalescent COVID-19 samples was the United States, Italy and Spain.

Original analysis: Estimation of nucleated cell counts was performed using reference gene primer amplification. TCRdb's table, derived via immunoSEQ multiplex PCR, lists solely in-frame clones and lacks some. V and J calls and clone size follow that table, whereas D and trimming were derived from the DNA. The sample yields 110,000 to 150,000 clones, around 73% seen once. The source material was PBMCs or T cells enriched from blood (not recorded which). The receptor was derived from a woman aged 45-60 years who had recovered from COVID-19. This sequence joins TRBV6-5 and TRBJ2-1; no reliable D call. The DNA for the CDR3 is TGTGCCAGCAGTTACTCCCCACGCGGCTCCTACAATGAGCAGTTCTTC. Its protein is CASSYSPRGSYNEQFF.